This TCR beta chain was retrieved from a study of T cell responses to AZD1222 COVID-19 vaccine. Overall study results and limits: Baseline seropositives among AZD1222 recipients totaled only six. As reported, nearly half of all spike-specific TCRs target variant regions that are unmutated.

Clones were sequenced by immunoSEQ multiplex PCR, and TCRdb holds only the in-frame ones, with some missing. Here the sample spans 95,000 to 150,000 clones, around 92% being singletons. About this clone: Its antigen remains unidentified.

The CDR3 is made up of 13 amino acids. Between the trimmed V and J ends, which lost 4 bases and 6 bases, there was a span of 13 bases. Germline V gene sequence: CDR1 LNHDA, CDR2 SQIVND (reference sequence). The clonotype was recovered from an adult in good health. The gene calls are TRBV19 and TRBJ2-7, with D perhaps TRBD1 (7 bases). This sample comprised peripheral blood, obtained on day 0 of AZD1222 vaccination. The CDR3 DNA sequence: TGTGCCAGTAGTAGTCACAGGGGAGGCGAGCAGTACTTC. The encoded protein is CASSSHRGGEQYF.